Detailed here is one T cell receptor (beta chain). This clonotype was seen ten or more times. The clone's antigen remains unknown. No clone much larger than this one lies a single base away; base qualities are absent. These reads were obtained on an Illumina HiSeq 2500. Quantitative 5'-RACE with molecular barcodes was used to prepare TCR beta libraries. Regarding the original processing steps: To identify disease-linked TCR variants, a new computational method was used, one built on a probabilistic model of VDJ rearrangement. TCRdb reprocessing: public reads trimmed at Q25 with fastp, clones called with MiXCR, in-frame beta chains kept. For every CDR3 protein sequence, its rows merge into one entry that carries the most common genes and DNA. The V and J calls and clone size come from TCRdb's table, not from the authors' own analysis. This sample has some 100,000 distinct CDR3 sequences in its table, and about 7.7% of those were observed once. Together, the top ten hold 9.9% of the sample.

This sample stems from a study of CD8 T cells in ankylosing spondylitis (dated by TCRdb to between 2016 and 2019). Regarding the research as a whole: T cell receptor beta repertoires were profiled in healthy donors and ankylosing spondylitis patients so that disease-linked TCR variants could be found. The full study cohort comprised about 24 ankylosing spondylitis patients and roughly 100 healthy donors. Peripheral blood was sampled, and synovial fluid was additionally collected from ankylosing spondylitis patients.

CDR1 and CDR2 (LNHNV, YYDKDF) derive from the germline V gene (reference sequence). From the cysteine through the phenylalanine, the CDR3 covers 13 amino acids. Solely the CDR3 DNA is kept, with 39 bases framed from the first base. V gives up 1 base and J gives up 3 bases, and the segment between their germline ends measures 1 base. Findings and caveats that apply to the study as a whole: Some TCR beta motif variants had previously been reported in synovial fluid and blood of reactive arthritis patients, which suggested common disease-initiation mechanisms. The disease-linked clones showed a CD8+ phenotype and occurred at relatively low frequencies in peripheral blood. Significant enrichment of the disease-linked clones was reported in matched synovial fluid samples from ankylosing spondylitis patients. A TCR beta motif made up of fewer than 10 highly homologous amino acid variants appeared to be characteristic of blood from ankylosing spondylitis patients.

The receptor was isolated from a male donor with ankylosing spondylitis or in good health (not recorded which). The rearrangement combines TRBV15 with TRBJ2-6, with the D gene uncertain. The source material was blood, either unsorted or a sorted T cell fraction (not recorded which). This receptor carries the CDR3 CATSRGGANVLTF. The DNA sequence is TGTGCCACCAGCAGAGGTGGGGCCAACGTCCTGACTTTC.